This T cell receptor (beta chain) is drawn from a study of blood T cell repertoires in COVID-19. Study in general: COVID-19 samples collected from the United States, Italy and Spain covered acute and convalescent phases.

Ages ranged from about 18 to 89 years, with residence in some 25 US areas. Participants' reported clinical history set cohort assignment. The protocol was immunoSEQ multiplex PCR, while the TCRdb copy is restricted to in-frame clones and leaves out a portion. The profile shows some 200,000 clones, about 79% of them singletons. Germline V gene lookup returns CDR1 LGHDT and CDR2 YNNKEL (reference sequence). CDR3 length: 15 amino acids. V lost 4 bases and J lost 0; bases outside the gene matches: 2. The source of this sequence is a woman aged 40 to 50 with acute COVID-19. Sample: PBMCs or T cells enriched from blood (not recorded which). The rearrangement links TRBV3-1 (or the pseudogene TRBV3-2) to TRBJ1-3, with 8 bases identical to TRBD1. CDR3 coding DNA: TGTGCCAGCAGCCGCACAGGGGGCTCTGGAAACACCATATATTTT. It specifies CASSRTGGSGNTIYF.